The entry below describes one T cell receptor beta chain. All enrollees were about 18 to 90 years old and from 20 to 30 US areas. Participants reported their clinical history, and cohort assignment relied on those reports. The data stem from a study of blood T cell repertoires in COVID-19. Trimming took off 0 bases at V and 8 bases at J, with 14 bases between the two ends. CDR1 and CDR2 from the germline V gene are SGHDN and FVKESK. The CDR3 length is 15 residues. Original processing notes: Estimates of nucleated cell counts were drawn from the amplification of reference gene primers. Sequencing used immunoSEQ multiplex PCR; TCRdb keeps in-frame clones, though not all of them. For V, J and clone size, that table is used; D and trimming come from the DNA. The data hold roughly 170,000 clones, with approximately 82% observed a single time.

The sequencing input was PBMCs or T cells enriched from blood (not recorded which). The V call is TRBV14, the J call TRBJ2-1; D ambiguous. The TCR comes from a woman between 50 and 59 years old who had recovered from COVID-19. The CDR3 spells CASSQDRVRSDEQFF. CDR3 DNA sequence: TGTGCCAGCAGCCAAGATCGTGTGAGATCGGATGAGCAGTTCTTC.